This entry features one T cell receptor (beta chain) sequence. This record comes from a study of blood T cell repertoires in COVID-19. The data were produced by immunoSEQ multiplex PCR, yet TCRdb's version contains in-frame clones alone and is incomplete. The sample lists 200,000 to 250,000 clones; 82% were seen once. The germline V gene encodes CDR1 LNHDA and CDR2 SQIVND (reference sequence). The trim removed 4 bases at V and 10 bases at J, leaving 9 bases unmatched. The CDR3 spans 13 residues. Specimen: peripheral blood. V and J are TRBV19 and TRBJ1-1; 7 bases map to TRBD1. The clonotype originates from a woman older than 75 with active or convalescent COVID-19. The CDR3 sequence is CASSTGTVRVAFF. The CDR3 coding sequence is TGTGCCAGTAGTACTGGGACAGTTCGGGTAGCTTTCTTT.